A single sample is the source of the 18 T cell receptor beta chains below, sequenced in a study of human T cells and chemical hapten exposure. MiXCR was run by TCRdb on the RACE reads, yielding one entry per CDR3 protein. The sample has more than 300,000 distinct CDR3 sequences; roughly 4.6% are singletons. Described time point: pre-sensitization, week 0. The treatment was: therapeutic diphenylcyclopropenone sensitization with weekly scalp DPC. This material consisted of whole blood, taken in connection with sensitization to the hapten diphenylcyclopropenone (DPC). The receptors derive from a woman in her fifties or sixties with alopecia areata. Some clones in this sample may be carry-over from other donors' samples.

This clonotype was recorded many times. The rearrangement links TRBV2 to TRBJ2-6; a weak D match, TRBD1 (5 bases). This CDR3 is 16 amino acids long. V was clipped by 4 bases and J by 0 bases, with 10 bases between them. Germline assignment: CDR1 SNHLY and CDR2 FYNNEI. The CDR3 DNA reads TGTGCCAGCAGTGCCCCAGGGCGCTCTGGGGCCAACGTCCTGACTTTC. This sequence encodes CASSAPGRSGANVLTF.

The V and J genes are TRBV20-1 and TRBJ1-5; the D gene is possibly TRBD1 (6 bases). Germline-derived CDR1 and CDR2 are DFQATT and SNEGSKA (reference sequence). This CDR3 contains 16 residues. V lost 8 bases and J lost 4, with 24 bases in between. Here the CDR3 reads CSTDPSGQRANQPQHF. In DNA, the CDR3 is TGCAGTACAGATCCTTCGGGACAAAGAGCGAATCAGCCCCAGCATTTT.

This clonotype has at least ten counts. The rearrangement uses TRBV7-2 and TRBJ2-6; D is possibly TRBD1 or TRBD2 (6 bases each). V lost 8 bases to trimming and J lost 1 base, with 15 bases between them. Germline values: CDR1 SGHTA, CDR2 FQGNSA. CDR3 length: 16 amino acids. CDR3 DNA sequence: TGTGCCAGCCGGTCGGGGGCCCTTTCTGGGGCCAACGTCCTGACTTTC. Amino acid sequence: CASRSGALSGANVLTF.

In its sample, this clonotype was seen many times. The genes are TRBV5-1 and TRBJ2-3; D ambiguous. The CDR3 runs to 13 residues. The germline gives CDR1 SGHRS, CDR2 YFSETQ. Trimming stripped 0 bases from V and 4 bases from J, with 6 bases between. The chain's CDR3 is CASSLARADTQYF. DNA of the CDR3: TGCGCCAGCAGCTTGGCCCGAGCAGATACGCAGTATTTT.

This chain uses TRBV12-3 or TRBV12-4 with TRBJ1-5; 8 bases fit TRBD1. The CDR3 contains 15 residues. The V and J ends lost 5 bases and 5 bases, in that order; junction bases with no gene match: 8. This CDR3 is CASSTGTGLHQPQHF. The CDR3 DNA reads TGTGCCAGCAGTACCGGGACAGGCCTTCATCAGCCCCAGCATTTT.

This clonotype was observed many times. The V gene is TRBV7-2, the J gene TRBJ2-3; maybe TRBD1 (5 bases). The length of the CDR3 is 15 residues. V lost 3 bases, J lost 0 bases, and 10 bases lay in between. Germline V gives CDR1 SGHTA, CDR2 FQGNSA. CDR3 protein: CASSFQGSSTDTQYF. The CDR3 DNA sequence: TGTGCCAGCAGCTTTCAGGGTTCTAGCACAGATACGCAGTATTTT.

This clonotype was seen repeatedly, ten times or more. The V and J genes are TRBV12-3 or TRBV12-4 and TRBJ2-5; D possibly uses TRBD1 or TRBD2 (6 bases each). Trimming cost V 3 bases and J 5 bases, with 16 bases left between them. This CDR3 comprises 15 residues. In DNA form, the CDR3 reads TGTGCCAGCAGTTTCTCGCAGGGGAGCGGGGAGACCCAGTACTTC. Protein product: CASSFSQGSGETQYF.

This clonotype has only a few counts. The chain recombines TRBV5-5 with TRBJ2-7; either TRBD1 or TRBD2 may fit D (5 bases each). The CDR3 has 13 amino acids. The germline gives CDR1 SGHKS, CDR2 YYEKEE (reference sequence). Trimming stripped 3 bases from V and 3 bases from J, with 10 bases between. CDR3 region: CASSWDPIYEQYF. CDR3 sequence (DNA): TGTGCCAGCAGCTGGGACCCTATCTACGAGCAGTACTTC.

CDR3 amino acids: CASSGAGASADTQYF. CDR3 bases: TGTGCCAGCAGCGGGGCGGGAGCTTCGGCAGATACGCAGTATTTT. The chain has TRBV9 and TRBJ2-3; TRBD2 aligns across 7 bases. The CDR3 runs 15 residues. V lost 3 bases to trimming and J lost 4 bases; unmatched junction nucleotides: 8. CDR1 SGDLS and CDR2 YYNGEE come from the germline V gene.

The chain links TRBV20-1 to TRBJ2-7; unclear D gene. V was cut by 5 bases and J by 6 bases, with 20 bases left in between. The CDR3 covers 14 residues. Germline assignment: CDR1 DFQATT and CDR2 SNEGSKA (reference sequence). For the CDR3, the DNA is TGCAGTGCTGGGCTTAGGACGGGTGTAAGCGAGCAGTACTTC. It is translated as CSAGLRTGVSEQYF.

This clonotype appeared a few times. A junction end diverges from the germline sequence, so it may reflect a read error. The chain has TRBV29-1 and TRBJ2-1; 10 bases align to TRBD2. Germline CDR1 and CDR2: SQVTM and ANQGSEA. CDR3 length: 12 residues. The CDR3 nucleotides read TGCAGCGCTGAACGTAGCGGGAGGTCCCGGTTCTTC. Amino acid sequence: CSAERSGRSRFF.

The gene calls are TRBV5-1 and TRBJ2-7; TRBD1 matches 12 bases. CDR3 length equals 15 residues. Trimming at V came to 2 bases and at J to 7 bases, leaving 7 bases not matched to a gene. The germline CDR1 and CDR2 sequences are SGHRS and YFSETQ. In nucleotides, the CDR3 is TGCGCCAGCAGCTTTGGGACAGGGGGCTCTCGGGAGCAGTACTTC. Its translation: CASSFGTGGSREQYF.

This clonotype was recorded many times. The chain recombines TRBV28 with TRBJ2-3, with a possible D match to TRBD2 (5 bases). Germline V gene sequence: CDR1 MDHEN, CDR2 SYDVKM. The CDR3 length is 15 residues. V was shortened by 2 bases and J by 1 base, with 10 bases between the two germline ends. The CDR3 sequence is CASSLPAARTDTQYF. CDR3 in DNA: TGTGCCAGCAGTTTACCAGCGGCGCGCACAGATACGCAGTATTTT. The full variable domain, its missing parts supplied by reference TRBV28 and TRBJ2-3, is DVKVTQSSRYLVKRTGEKVFLECVQDMDHENMFWYRQDPGLGLRLIYFSYDVKMKEKGDIPEGYSVSREKKERFSLILESASTNQTSMYLCASSLPAARTDTQYFGPGTRLTVL.

This clonotype was counted only a few times. J is TRBJ1-4 and V is TRBV20-1; D unclear. Germline CDR1 and CDR2: DFQATT and SNEGSKA (reference sequence). V lost 0 bases to trimming and J lost 1 base, with 15 bases between them. This CDR3 has 17 amino acids. The DNA for the CDR3 is TGCAGTGCTAGAGACCTACTTGGGCAGAGAACTAATGAAAAACTGTTTTTT. It specifies CSARDLLGQRTNEKLFF.

This clonotype came up many times. The chain employs TRBV4-2 and TRBJ2-3, with TRBD2 matching 14 bases. CDR1 is LGHNA, CDR2 YNFKEQ, per germline. The trim removed 4 bases at V and 5 bases at J, leaving 5 bases unmatched. CDR3 length equals 16 residues. The CDR3: CASSPTSGRAEDTQYF. The CDR3 DNA sequence: TGTGCCAGCAGCCCGACTAGCGGGAGGGCCGAAGATACGCAGTATTTT.

This clonotype was counted only a few times. J is TRBJ1-5 and V is TRBV28; 7 bases fit TRBD1. The CDR3 has 15 residues. Per the germline V gene, CDR1 is MDHEN and CDR2 is SYDVKM. V was pared by 6 bases and J by 9 bases, with 14 bases of the junction left unmatched. This CDR3 is CASSPVGQGGLPQHF. The CDR3 DNA reads TGTGCCAGCAGCCCCGTCGGGCAGGGGGGACTGCCCCAGCATTTT.

This clonotype has a handful of counts. J is TRBJ2-1 and V is TRBV6-5; D is undetermined. The CDR3 has 14 amino acids. Trimming shortened V by 2 bases and J by 6 bases, and 11 bases separated the two germline ends. Germline lookup yields CDR1 MNHEY and CDR2 SVGAGI. DNA of the CDR3: TGTGCCAGCAGTTACGAACAGCCTGGCAATGAGCAGTTCTTC. Translated: CASSYEQPGNEQFF.

In its sample, this clonotype was seen a few times. The chain employs TRBV20-1 and TRBJ1-4, with D possibly matching TRBD1 (5 bases). CDR3 size: 15 residues. V lost 3 bases, J lost 2 bases, and 13 bases lay in between. CDR1 and CDR2 from the germline V gene are DFQATT and SNEGSKA (reference sequence). The CDR3 region is CSASSRAGTNEKLFF. The CDR3 nucleotides read TGCAGTGCTAGTAGCAGGGCGGGTACTAATGAAAAACTGTTTTTT.